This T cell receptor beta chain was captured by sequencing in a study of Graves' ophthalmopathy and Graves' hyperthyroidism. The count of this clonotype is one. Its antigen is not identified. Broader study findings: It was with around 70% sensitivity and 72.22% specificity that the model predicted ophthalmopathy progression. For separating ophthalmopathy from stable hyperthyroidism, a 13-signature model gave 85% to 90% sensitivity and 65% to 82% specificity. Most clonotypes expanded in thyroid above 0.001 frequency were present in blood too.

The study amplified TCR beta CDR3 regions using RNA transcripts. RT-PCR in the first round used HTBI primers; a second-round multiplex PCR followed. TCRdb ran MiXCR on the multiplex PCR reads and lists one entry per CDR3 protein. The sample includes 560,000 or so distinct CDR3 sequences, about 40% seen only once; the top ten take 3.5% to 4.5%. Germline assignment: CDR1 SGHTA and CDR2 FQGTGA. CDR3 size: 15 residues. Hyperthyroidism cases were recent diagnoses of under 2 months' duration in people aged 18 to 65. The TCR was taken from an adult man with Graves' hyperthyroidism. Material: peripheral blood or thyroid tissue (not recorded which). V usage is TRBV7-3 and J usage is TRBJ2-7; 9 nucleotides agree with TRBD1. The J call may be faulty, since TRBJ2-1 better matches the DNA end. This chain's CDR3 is CASSPQGANYNEQFF. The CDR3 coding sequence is TGTGCCAGCAGCCCACAGGGGGCTAACTACAATGAGCAGTTCTTC.